These 18 T cell receptor beta chains originate from one sample sequenced in a study of control samples from healthy donors and cancer patients. This table comes from immunoSEQ multiplex PCR, and its TCRdb copy is limited to in-frame clones, with some not included. The sample consists of more than 85,000 clones, about nine tenths of them appearing once. The sequenced sample was blood. These receptors were taken from a human donor in good health. The donor label of this sample is uncertain.

J is TRBJ1-5 and V is TRBV19; tentative D call: TRBD1 (6 bases). Germline-derived CDR1 and CDR2 are LNHDA and SQIVND (reference sequence). The ends were cut back, 5 bases at V and 5 bases at J, with 16 bases in the middle. The CDR3 contains 15 residues. The CDR3 coding sequence is TGTGCCAGTAGTTCCCGGGCAGGGGCAGATCAGCCCCAGCATTTT. Translated, it gives CASSSRAGADQPQHF.

The V and J genes are TRBV6-5 and TRBJ2-7; 7 bases line up with TRBD1. J lost 7 bases, V lost 9 bases, and 12 bases had no gene match. The CDR3 spans 13 residues. Per germline, CDR1 MNHEY and CDR2 SVGAGI. As DNA, the CDR3 is TGTGCCAGTCGGAACAGGGGATCGGGTGAGCAGTACTTC. The encoded protein is CASRNRGSGEQYF.

The chain has TRBV12-3 or TRBV12-4 and TRBJ2-1; D is possibly TRBD2 (6 bases). CDR3 length: 12 residues. V was clipped by 6 bases and J by 15 bases, with 18 bases between them. The chain's CDR3 is CASSFNNGGPFF. CDR3 nucleotide sequence: TGTGCCAGCAGCTTCAACAACGGGGGTCCGTTCTTC.

V is TRBV6-1 and J is TRBJ1-1; possible D gene TRBD1, 5 bases. Germline V gene data show CDR1 as MNHNS and CDR2 as SASEGT. This CDR3 comprises 15 residues. V gave up 3 bases and J gave up 5 bases, with 16 bases separating them. This CDR3 is CASSDFGGEKTEAFF. The CDR3 region has the DNA TGTGCCAGCAGTGATTTCGGGGGGGAAAAAACTGAAGCTTTCTTT.

This clone was counted a single time. This chain links TRBV19 with TRBJ2-1; 11 nucleotides agree with TRBD1. Germline V gene lookup returns CDR1 LNHDA and CDR2 SQIVND (reference sequence). The CDR3 has 14 residues. Trimming cost V 7 bases and J 5 bases; bases outside gene matches: 4. CDR3 bases: TGTGCCAGTACCGGGACAGGGGGAAACAATGAGCAGTTCTTC. Amino acid sequence: CASTGTGGNNEQFF.

The chain links TRBV30 to TRBJ1-3; D is undetermined. Between the trimmed V and J ends, which lost 2 bases and 3 bases, there was a span of 8 bases. Germline V gene sequence: CDR1 GTSNPN, CDR2 SVGIG (reference sequence). CDR3 length equals 13 residues. The CDR3 loop reads CAWSSGNGNTIYF. Here the CDR3 DNA reads TGTGCCTGGAGTTCGGGTAATGGAAACACCATATATTTT.

This chain uses TRBV18 with TRBJ1-1; D call uncertain. The CDR3 runs to 14 residues. Trimming removed 6 bases at V and 4 bases at J, with 15 bases between. The V gene's germline CDR1 is KGHSH and CDR2 LQKENI. The CDR3 coding sequence is TGTGCCAGCTCGGATAGCCGGGATTCCACTGAAGCTTTCTTT. Its protein is CASSDSRDSTEAFF. Variable domain in full (rest from reference TRBV18 and TRBJ1-1): NAGVMQNPRHLVRRRGQEARLRCSPMKGHSHVYWYRQLPEEGLKFMVYLQKENIIDESGMPKERFSAEFPKEGPSILRIQQVVRGDSAAYFCASSDSRDSTEAFFGQGTRLTVV.

The gene calls are TRBV5-1 and TRBJ2-7; no definite D call. The V and J ends lost 0 bases and 4 bases respectively, with 8 bases between them. Germline CDR1 and CDR2: SGHRS and YFSETQ. CDR3 length: 13 residues. The CDR3 protein is CASSLVAAYEQYF. CDR3 DNA sequence: TGCGCCAGCAGCTTGGTCGCTGCATACGAGCAGTACTTC. The full variable domain, completed using reference TRBV5-1 and TRBJ2-7, is KAGVTQTPRYLIKTRGQQVTLSCSPISGHRSVSWYQQTPGQGLQFLFEYFSETQRNKGNFPGRFSGRQFSNSRSEMNVSTLELGDSALYLCASSLVAAYEQYFGPGTRLTVT.

This sequence joins TRBV7-2 and TRBJ2-1; no clear D. The CDR3 is made up of 14 amino acids. From germline, CDR1 is SGHTA and CDR2 FQGNSA. Trimming took off 1 base at V and 15 bases at J, with 19 bases between the two ends. The CDR3 region is CASSLVFGIVHGFF. Written as DNA, the CDR3 is TGTGCCAGCAGCTTAGTCTTCGGAATCGTCCATGGGTTCTTC.

The chain couples TRBV18 to TRBJ1-5; D gene ambiguous. Germline CDR1 is KGHSH and CDR2 is LQKENI. The germline V and J ends were trimmed by 4 bases and 1 base, with 5 bases remaining between them. The CDR3 has 13 residues. The CDR3 DNA reads as TGTGCCAGCTCACTCGGAAGCAATCAGCCCCAGCATTTT. Its protein is CASSLGSNQPQHF.

This chain connects TRBV11-2 to TRBJ1-4; D is undetermined. The germline V and J ends were trimmed by 5 bases and 1 base, with 11 bases remaining between them. Germline-derived CDR1 and CDR2 are SGHAT and FQNNGV. This CDR3 has 15 residues. The CDR3 DNA sequence: TGTGCCAGCAGCCCATCGGGGATAACTAATGAAAAACTGTTTTTT. Protein product: CASSPSGITNEKLFF.

This chain uses TRBV5-6 with TRBJ1-6, with D possibly matching TRBD1 (6 bases). This CDR3 comprises 15 residues. Germline V gene data show CDR1 as SGHDT and CDR2 as YYEEEE. Trimming removed 2 bases at V and 7 bases at J, with 13 bases between. The CDR3 DNA reads as TGTGCCAGCAGCTTCCGACAGGCCGGGAATTCACCCCTCCACTTT. Encoded protein: CASSFRQAGNSPLHF.

The V and J genes are TRBV3-1 (or the pseudogene TRBV3-2) and TRBJ2-3; D is uncertain. Germline CDR1 reads LGHDT; CDR2 reads YNNKEL (reference sequence). The germline V and J ends were trimmed by 4 bases and 2 bases, with 10 bases remaining between them. The CDR3 is 14 amino acids. The CDR3, as DNA: TGTGCCAGCAGCCGTACTACGAACACAGATACGCAGTATTTT. Encoded protein: CASSRTTNTDTQYF.

The chain combines TRBV6-6 with TRBJ2-1; a possible D gene is TRBD2 (6 bases). This CDR3 has 14 residues. Germline CDR1 and CDR2: MNHNY and SVGAGI (reference sequence). V was trimmed by 2 bases and J by 7 bases, leaving 12 bases between them. CDR3 in amino acids: CASSYGTGRNEQFF. In DNA, the CDR3 is TGTGCCAGCAGTTACGGGACGGGGAGGAATGAGCAGTTCTTC.

This chain uses TRBV12-3 or TRBV12-4 with TRBJ2-1; no clear D gene. This CDR3 is 13 amino acids long. V lost 1 base to trimming and J lost 4 bases, with 5 bases between them. Here the CDR3 DNA reads TGTGCCAGCAGTTTAGACAGATACAATGAGCAGTTCTTC. It translates to CASSLDRYNEQFF.

The CDR3 spells CASSYSDFSSYNEQFF. The CDR3 bases are TGTGCCAGCAGTTACTCGGACTTCAGCTCCTACAATGAGCAGTTCTTC. The genes are TRBV6-6 and TRBJ2-1, with D perhaps matching TRBD2 (5 bases). The length of the CDR3 is 16 residues. Per the germline V gene, CDR1 is MNHNY and CDR2 is SVGAGI (reference sequence). The ends were cut back, 0 bases at V and 0 bases at J, with 9 bases in the middle.

The V gene is TRBV5-6, the J gene TRBJ2-2; 9 positions match TRBD1. Germline assignment: CDR1 SGHDT and CDR2 YYEEEE. The length of the CDR3 is 16 residues. V trimming: 4 bases; J trimming: 4 bases; junction bases outside the gene matches: 8. As DNA, the CDR3 is TGTGCCAGCAGCCTGTCCAGGACAGGGGTCACCGGGGAGCTGTTTTTT. It specifies CASSLSRTGVTGELFF. Filled out from reference TRBV5-6 and TRBJ2-2, the complete variable domain reads DAGVTQSPTHLIKTRGQQVTLRCSPKSGHDTVSWYQQALGQGPQFIFQYYEEEERQRGNFPDRFSGHQFPNYSSELNVNALLLGDSALYLCASSLSRTGVTGELFFGEGSRLTVL.

The chain recombines TRBV19 with TRBJ2-1, with 11 bases that match TRBD2. Germline V gene sequence: CDR1 LNHDA, CDR2 SQIVND (reference sequence). The CDR3 has 14 residues. V lost 5 bases, J lost 6 bases, and 3 bases stayed unmatched. CDR3 loop: CASSPGLAVNEQFF. CDR3 nucleotides: TGTGCCAGTAGTCCGGGACTAGCGGTCAATGAGCAGTTCTTC.